Sequencing of this TCR beta chain was carried out in a study of synovial regulatory T cells in juvenile arthritis. CDR3 length: 16 residues. Only the protein sequence is given. Germline V CDR1 and CDR2: SGHTA, FQGTGA. Study-wide findings and caveats: Across patients, iaTreg TCR repertoires were mostly private, partly shared with synovial Teff and blood CPL. Synovial Tregs shared more CDR3 sequences with iaTregs than other blood Tregs.

Approximately 11-patient cohort: about 11 active juvenile idiopathic arthritis patients, 3 polyarticular, 8 oligoarticular. The data were produced by immunoSEQ multiplex PCR, yet TCRdb's version contains in-frame clones alone and is incomplete. The sample table sets out 9,000 to 10,000 clones. About this clone itself: What it binds is unknown.

The chain joins TRBV7-3 to TRBJ2-1; TCRdb's D call, TRBD2, is unchecked because there is no DNA. Sequencing input: Treg cells from blood. Subset defined: remaining (HLA-DR-negative) circulating blood Treg cells. The source of this sequence is a donor between 2 and 35 years old with juvenile idiopathic arthritis. CDR3 region: CASSLGGLAGYNEQFF.